The 10 T cell receptor beta chains presented below share a single source sample, sequenced in a study of T-cell memory formation after mild COVID-19. Using its own MiXCR run on the 5' RACE reads, TCRdb lists one record per CDR3 protein. In the table there are approximately 290,000 distinct CDR3 sequences, approximately 15% of which are singletons. The sequenced material came from PBMCs or a T cell subset sorted from them (not recorded which). These receptors originate from a man between 18 and 35 years old who had mild COVID-19 (a few samples of this study predate the infection). Cell type and time point are not known.

The V and J genes are TRBV20-1 and TRBJ2-5, with D possibly TRBD1 on 6 matching bases. V dropped 0 bases and J dropped 5 bases, with 16 bases sitting between them. CDR3 size: 15 residues. The germline V gene encodes CDR1 DFQATT and CDR2 SNEGSKA (reference sequence). CDR3 residues: CSARDSDRRWETQYF. In nucleotides, the CDR3 is TGCAGTGCTAGAGATAGCGACAGGAGGTGGGAGACCCAGTACTTC.

This clonotype showed up just a few times. The V call is TRBV3-1, the J call TRBJ2-7; TRBD2 matches at 12 bases. Germline lookup yields CDR1 LGHDT and CDR2 YNNKEL (reference sequence). The CDR3 consists of 15 residues. With 6 bases clipped from V and 4 bases from J, the junction kept 7 bases outside the gene matches. For the CDR3, the DNA is TGTGCCAGCAGTCCTAGCGGGGGGGATCAGTACGAGCAGTACTTC. It specifies CASSPSGGDQYEQYF.

The V gene is TRBV6-5, the J gene TRBJ2-7; possibly TRBD1 for D (6 bases). The length of the CDR3 is 16 residues. With 0 bases removed from V and 2 bases from J, the gap between germline ends came to 14 bases. Germline V gives CDR1 MNHEY, CDR2 SVGAGI. CDR3 region: CASSYSLGHHAYEQYF. The DNA of the CDR3 is TGTGCCAGCAGTTACTCGTTGGGACACCATGCCTACGAGCAGTACTTC.

The V and J genes are TRBV9 and TRBJ2-1; D gene ambiguous. The germline V gene encodes CDR1 SGDLS and CDR2 YYNGEE. The V gene lost 0 bases and the J gene lost 2 bases, with 6 bases spanning the gap. The CDR3 contains 14 residues. The CDR3 reads CASSVGRAYNEQFF. The CDR3 bases are TGTGCCAGCAGCGTAGGAAGGGCCTACAATGAGCAGTTCTTC.

The table lists this clonotype with many counts. The genes are TRBV7-2 and TRBJ1-5; tentatively, D is TRBD1 (5 bases). Trimming removed 2 bases from V and 7 bases from J, with 12 bases in between. This CDR3 comprises 14 residues. CDR1 SGHTA and CDR2 FQGNSA come from the germline V gene. CDR3 nucleotide sequence: TGTGCCAGCAGCTTACAGGGTCGAGGGCAGCCCCAGCATTTT. Translating it yields CASSLQGRGQPQHF.

The table lists this clonotype with a few counts. The chain recombines TRBV5-1 with TRBJ1-2; a possible D gene is TRBD1 (5 bases). The V gene's germline CDR1 is SGHRS and CDR2 YFSETQ. Trimming stripped 7 bases from V and 1 base from J, with 14 bases between. The CDR3 loop spans 14 amino acids. The CDR3 coding sequence is TGCGCCAGCGGTAGGGGACTGAGTAACTATGGCTACACCTTC. Translated: CASGRGLSNYGYTF.

This clonotype was seen only a few times. The V call is TRBV7-9, the J call TRBJ1-5; TRBD1 is a possible D gene (6 bases). Germline V gives CDR1 SEHNR, CDR2 FQNEAQ (reference sequence). V shed 6 bases and J shed 5 bases, with 11 bases lying between them. The CDR3 has 13 amino acids. The CDR3 sequence is CASRAGEYQPQHF. In DNA form, the CDR3 reads TGTGCCAGCAGAGCAGGGGAATATCAGCCCCAGCATTTT.

This clonotype was seen a few times. The chain couples TRBV5-1 to TRBJ2-4; D is unclear. V was shortened by 2 bases and J by 2 bases, with 23 bases between the two germline ends. This CDR3 has 19 residues. Germline loops: CDR1 SGHRS, CDR2 YFSETQ. The CDR3 coding sequence is TGCGCCAGCAGCTTTCCCCCAGGAACGGGCGTGGAAACCAAAAACATTCAGTACTTC. It is translated as CASSFPPGTGVETKNIQYF.

This clonotype turned up a few times. The V gene is TRBV4-3, the J gene TRBJ2-1; 10 positions agree with TRBD1. This CDR3 is built from 17 residues. Germline V lookup: CDR1 LGHNA, CDR2 YSLEER. The V and J ends lost 1 base and 1 base, in that order; junction bases with no gene match: 4. CDR3 region: CASSQAWTGGSYNEQFF. The CDR3 DNA is TGCGCCAGCAGCCAAGCCTGGACAGGGGGGTCCTACAATGAGCAGTTCTTC.

This chain links TRBV7-6 with TRBJ2-3, with D maybe TRBD2 (6 bases). The CDR3 consists of 14 residues. In germline, CDR1 is SGHVS, CDR2 FNYEAQ. V gave up 4 bases and J gave up 3 bases, with 11 bases separating them. CDR3 protein: CASSSYAGTDTQYF. CDR3 sequence (DNA): TGTGCCAGCAGCTCCTACGCGGGAACAGATACGCAGTATTTT.